Following are 22 T cell receptor beta chains from one sample sequenced in a study of blood T cell repertoires in COVID-19. Repertoires were generated with immunoSEQ multiplex PCR, while TCRdb's copy carries only in-frame clones and drops some. The sample lists approximately 260,000 clones, just over 90% occurring once. The specimen sequenced was PBMCs or T cells enriched from blood (not recorded which). The receptors were gathered from a woman aged 18-30 years who had recovered from COVID-19.

The chain joins TRBV9 to TRBJ2-3; TRBD2 agrees at 10 bases. Germline V gives CDR1 SGDLS, CDR2 YYNGEE. This CDR3 region has 15 residues. The junction had 4 bases not matched to a gene; V was cut back by 0 bases and J by 6 bases. The DNA of the CDR3 is TGTGCCAGCAGCGTAGCTAGCGGGGGTGCGGATACGCAGTATTTT. As protein: CASSVASGGADTQYF.

This chain joins TRBV5-1 and TRBJ1-1; 9 bases agree with TRBD1. With V trimmed by 0 bases and J by 1 base, 1 base remained unmatched. The CDR3 loop spans 15 amino acids. Germline V lookup: CDR1 SGHRS, CDR2 YFSETQ. The CDR3 is CASSLGGQGNTEAFF. The CDR3 DNA reads TGCGCCAGCAGCTTGGGGGGACAGGGGAACACTGAAGCTTTCTTT.

This chain joins TRBV6-2 or TRBV6-3 and TRBJ2-1, with TRBD2 matching 12 bases. The V gene's germline CDR1 is MNHEY and CDR2 SVGEGT. The J segment lost 4 bases and the V segment lost 0 bases, leaving 4 bases of the junction unmatched. The CDR3 covers 17 residues. In nucleotides, the CDR3 is TGTGCCAGCAGTTACTCCCCTAGCGGGGGGGCGTACAATGAGCAGTTCTTC. Protein: CASSYSPSGGAYNEQFF.

The chain combines TRBV7-9 with TRBJ1-2, with D tentatively TRBD1 (5 bases). From germline, CDR1 is SEHNR and CDR2 FQNEAQ (reference sequence). This CDR3 is built from 13 residues. Trimming stripped 8 bases from V and 8 bases from J, with 18 bases between. The CDR3 coding sequence is TGTGCCAGCCAGAGTGGGCAGGGAGGAGGCTACACCTTC. Protein product: CASQSGQGGGYTF. The full variable domain, in which reference TRBV7-9 and TRBJ1-2 provide the parts outside the CDR3, is DTGVSQNPRHKITKRGQNVTFRCDPISEHNRLYWYRQTLGQGPEFLTYFQNEAQLEKSRLLSDRFSAERPKGSFSTLEIQRTEQGDSAMYLCASQSGQGGGYTFGSGTRLTVV.

This clone was recorded many times. The chain is built from TRBV7-2 and TRBJ1-4; the D gene is possibly TRBD1 (5 bases). The CDR3 has 13 residues. Deletions cut 3 bases from V and 8 bases from J, with 10 bases between. Germline V CDR1 and CDR2: SGHTA, FQGNSA. CDR3 in amino acids: CASSFRGREKLFF. In nucleotides, the CDR3 is TGTGCCAGCAGCTTCCGGGGGAGGGAAAAACTGTTTTTT.

V gene TRBV7-9 combines with J gene TRBJ1-6, with D hard to call. Germline CDR1 is SEHNR and CDR2 is FQNEAQ (reference sequence). The CDR3 length is 11 residues. V was pared by 4 bases and J by 10 bases, with 5 bases between. The CDR3 loop reads CASSSVSPLHF. For the CDR3, the DNA is TGTGCCAGCAGCTCCGTATCACCCCTCCACTTT. The full variable domain, its missing parts supplied by reference TRBV7-9 and TRBJ1-6, is DTGVSQNPRHKITKRGQNVTFRCDPISEHNRLYWYRQTLGQGPEFLTYFQNEAQLEKSRLLSDRFSAERPKGSFSTLEIQRTEQGDSAMYLCASSSVSPLHFGNGTRLTVT.

CDR3 sequence: CASSFPPQGVNTEAFF. The DNA of the CDR3 is TGTGCCAGCAGCTTCCCTCCCCAGGGGGTGAACACTGAAGCTTTCTTT. The rearrangement uses TRBV7-9 and TRBJ1-1; 7 nucleotides match TRBD1. Trimming at V came to 3 bases and at J to 0 bases, leaving 7 bases not matched to a gene. The germline V gene has CDR1 SEHNR and CDR2 FQNEAQ (reference sequence). The CDR3 loop spans 16 amino acids.

The V call is TRBV5-6, the J call TRBJ1-5; maybe TRBD1 (5 bases). The CDR3 sequence is 17 residues long. The germline V gene encodes CDR1 SGHDT and CDR2 YYEEEE. V lost 4 bases and J lost 3, with 20 bases in between. CDR3 sequence reads: CASSHGSTRVSNQPQHF. The CDR3 DNA reads as TGTGCCAGCAGCCACGGATCCACCAGGGTTTCCAATCAGCCCCAGCATTTT.

This chain connects TRBV19 to TRBJ1-1; D unclear. Trimming pared 11 bases from V and 2 bases from J, leaving 15 bases between. In germline, CDR1 is LNHDA, CDR2 SQIVND (reference sequence). CDR3 length: 13 residues. The CDR3 loop reads CAVSPGLNTEAFF. The CDR3, as DNA: TGTGCCGTCTCGCCCGGTCTTAACACTGAAGCTTTCTTT. The whole variable domain, remainder taken from reference TRBV19 and TRBJ1-1, is DGGITQSPKYLFRKEGQNVTLSCEQNLNHDAMYWYRQDPGQGLRLIYYSQIVNDFQKGDIAEGYSVSREKKESFPLTVTSAQKNPTAFYLCAVSPGLNTEAFFGQGTRLTVV.

The chain carries TRBV6-2 or TRBV6-3 and TRBJ1-2; tentatively, D is TRBD1 (6 bases). The germline V and J ends were trimmed by 0 bases and 1 base, with 15 bases remaining between them. The CDR3 sequence is 17 residues long. Germline V lookup: CDR1 MNHEY, CDR2 SVGEGT. The CDR3 loop reads CASSYSFLTGINYGYTF. The CDR3 region has the DNA TGTGCCAGCAGTTACTCGTTCCTAACAGGGATTAACTATGGCTACACCTTC.

This sequence joins TRBV5-1 and TRBJ1-3; D unclear. Trimming removed 4 bases from V and 3 bases from J, with 14 bases in between. Per the germline V gene, CDR1 is SGHRS and CDR2 is YFSETQ. The CDR3 consists of 15 residues. CDR3 sequence reads: CASSKSLESGNTIYF. CDR3 bases: TGCGCCAGCAGCAAGTCTCTTGAGAGTGGAAACACCATATATTTT.

V and J are TRBV7-9 and TRBJ1-1; D remains unclear. The CDR3 contains 14 residues. The V gene's germline CDR1 is SEHNR and CDR2 FQNEAQ (reference sequence). The V and J ends lost 3 bases and 1 base respectively, with 9 bases between them. In nucleotides, the CDR3 is TGTGCCAGCAGCTTGGGAGCGCAGAACACTGAAGCTTTCTTT. Translated: CASSLGAQNTEAFF.

V gene TRBV19 combines with J gene TRBJ1-2; D uncertain. CDR1 and CDR2 (germline): LNHDA, SQIVND (reference sequence). CDR3 size: 11 residues. V lost 3 bases and J 7 bases, leaving 6 bases between the germline ends. CDR3 sequence: CASSMAGGYTF. In nucleotides, the CDR3 is TGTGCCAGTAGTATGGCGGGTGGCTACACCTTC.

As regards this clone: Other DNA sequences of this sample code for an identical CDR3. The DNA of the CDR3 is TGCAGTGCTTCAGGGGGCACTGAAGCTTTCTTT. It is translated as CSASGGTEAFF. The chain employs TRBV20-1 and TRBJ1-1; 7 positions agree with TRBD1. The CDR3 is made up of 11 amino acids. Germline assignment: CDR1 DFQATT and CDR2 SNEGSKA (reference sequence). J was trimmed by 4 bases and V by 5 bases; bases with no gene match: 1.

Of note for this clone: The same CDR3 can be traced to other DNA sequences in this sample. V is TRBV4-1 and J is TRBJ1-5; no definite D call. Trimming cost V 1 base and J 6 bases, with 7 bases left between them. This CDR3 is 13 amino acids long. In germline, CDR1 is MGHRA, CDR2 YSYEKL. CDR3 DNA sequence: TGCGCCAGCAGCCAAGGGTCGCGTCAGCCCCAGCATTTT. It encodes CASSQGSRQPQHF.

The chain combines TRBV9 with TRBJ2-7; unclear D gene. Germline V gene lookup returns CDR1 SGDLS and CDR2 YYNGEE. V was shortened by 1 base and J by 0 bases, with 8 bases between the two germline ends. The CDR3 runs 14 residues. CDR3: CASSVTTSSYEQYF. The DNA for the CDR3 is TGTGCCAGCAGCGTAACTACGAGCTCCTACGAGCAGTACTTC.

This clone was counted a single time. The chain is built from TRBV18 and TRBJ1-1; 7 nucleotides align to TRBD1. This CDR3 is built from 14 residues. The germline gives CDR1 KGHSH, CDR2 LQKENI. With V trimmed by 1 base and J by 4 bases, 3 bases remained unmatched. CDR3 residues: CASSPQGAVTEAFF. For the CDR3, the DNA is TGTGCCAGCTCACCACAGGGGGCTGTCACTGAAGCTTTCTTT.

The rearrangement links TRBV15 to TRBJ1-1; the D is unclear. Germline V gives CDR1 LNHNV, CDR2 YYDKDF (reference sequence). The CDR3 totals 15 residues. Trimming stripped 0 bases from V and 0 bases from J, with 8 bases between. DNA for the CDR3: TGTGCCACCAGCAGAGATAAGCCCTTGAACACTGAAGCTTTCTTT. It codes for CATSRDKPLNTEAFF.

This clone was observed a single time. The rearrangement uses TRBV27 and TRBJ2-7; 8 positions agree with TRBD2. The CDR3 spans 16 residues. After removal of 1 base from V and 4 bases from J, the junction contained 9 bases not matched to a gene. Germline V gene lookup returns CDR1 MNHEY and CDR2 SMNVEV (reference sequence). CDR3 sequence reads: CASSLFPPGLGYEQYF. CDR3 nucleotides: TGTGCCAGCAGTTTATTTCCCCCGGGACTAGGGTACGAGCAGTACTTC.

This clone has just one count. The chain couples TRBV10-3 to TRBJ1-5; D might be TRBD1 (6 bases). The CDR3 extends over 13 amino acids. The ends were cut back, 6 bases at V and 4 bases at J, with 10 bases in the middle. Germline loops: CDR1 ENHRY, CDR2 SYGVKD. In DNA, the CDR3 is TGTGCCATCAGAGGGGGAGGGAATCAGCCCCAGCATTTT. Translation: CAIRGGGNQPQHF.

The rearrangement uses TRBV7-3 and TRBJ1-6; D is unresolved. This CDR3 is 14 amino acids long. CDR1 is SGHTA, CDR2 FQGTGA, per germline. Trimming shortened V by 2 bases and J by 6 bases, and 8 bases separated the two germline ends. Here the CDR3 reads CASSLEQSNSPLHF. Written as DNA, the CDR3 is TGTGCCAGCAGCTTAGAACAGAGTAATTCACCCCTCCACTTT. Filled out from reference TRBV7-3 and TRBJ1-6, the complete variable domain reads GAGVSQTPSNKVTEKGKYVELRCDPISGHTALYWYRQSLGQGPEFLIYFQGTGAADDSGLPNDRFFAVRPEGSVSTLKIQRTERGDSAVYLCASSLEQSNSPLHFGNGTRLTVT.

The sample holds one count of this clone. The chain couples TRBV7-2 to TRBJ1-4; D unclear. Trimming pared 3 bases from V and 8 bases from J, leaving 10 bases between. The germline CDR1 and CDR2 sequences are SGHTA and FQGNSA. The CDR3 has 13 residues. DNA of the CDR3: TGTGCCAGCAGCTTCGGGGAGCGGGAAAAACTGTTTTTT. Protein product: CASSFGEREKLFF.